A selection of T cell receptor beta chains follows, all from one sample in a study of shared clonotypes between healthy human individuals. Sequencing was performed with immunoSEQ multiplex PCR; in TCRdb, only in-frame clones are kept and a portion is missing. The table has around 2,000,000 clones, 85% to 95% seen once. Sequencing was carried out using naive CD4+ T cells sorted from blood. Receptors were obtained from a man between 18 and 35 years old in good health. Each CDR3 is given with its conserved first and last residue. D genes are given only for firm matches. Expanded clones get a size class; other rows say once, few or many, or leave the size out.

D gene	V gene	CDR3 length	J gene	clone size	CDR3 DNA	CDR3 protein
NA	TRBV7-2	14	TRBJ2-5	NA	TGTGCCAGCAGCGGTCCTGGGGTCCGAGAGACCCAGTACTTC	CASSGPGVRETQYF
TRBD2	TRBV28	17	TRBJ2-3	NA	TGTGCCACCGTTGGCGGGGGGCCCGGGGGTTTCGCAGATACGCAGTATTTT	CATVGGGPGGFADTQYF
NA	TRBV12-5	13	TRBJ2-3	NA	TGTGCTAGTGGTGCTTCAGGGACAGATACGCAGTATTTT	CASGASGTDTQYF
TRBD2	TRBV7-6	16	TRBJ2-3	NA	TGTGCCAGCAGCTTAAAACTAGCGGGAAGCACAGATACGCAGTATTTT	CASSLKLAGSTDTQYF
NA	TRBV27	13	TRBJ1-2	NA	TGTGCCAGCAGTTTATCGGGGGGCTATGGCTACACCTTC	CASSLSGGYGYTF
TRBD1	TRBV6-5	14	TRBJ2-5	NA	TGTGCCAGCAGCCCCACGACAGGGGAAGAGACCCAGTACTTC	CASSPTTGEETQYF
TRBD2	TRBV5-1	16	TRBJ2-3	NA	TGCGCCAGCAGCCTAATGACTAGCGGGAGCACAGATACGCAGTATTTT	CASSLMTSGSTDTQYF
TRBD2	TRBV11-2	14	TRBJ2-7	NA	TGTGCCAGCAGCTTAGCTAGCGGGACTTACGAGCAGTACTTC	CASSLASGTYEQYF
TRBD1	TRBV7-2	17	TRBJ2-2	once	TGTGCCAGCAGCCCCTCGAGGGGGACAGTGCTACGCGGGGAGCTGTTTTTT	CASSPSRGTVLRGELFF
NA	TRBV5-5	15	TRBJ2-7	NA	TGTGCCAGCAGCTTGTCGGACAGTAACCCCTACGAGCAGTACTTC	CASSLSDSNPYEQYF
NA	TRBV19	12	TRBJ1-2	NA	TGTGCCAGTAGTATTTTAGGGAACGGCTACACCTTC	CASSILGNGYTF
NA	TRBV9	14	TRBJ2-5	NA	TGTGCCAGCAGCCCAACGACGGGCCCGGAGACCCAGTACTTC	CASSPTTGPETQYF
TRBD1	TRBV7-2	15	TRBJ2-5	NA	TGTGCCAGCAGCTTAGGGGACAGGAGACAAGAGACCCAGTACTTC	CASSLGDRRQETQYF
NA	TRBV7-9	17	TRBJ2-6	NA	TGTGCCAGCAGCTTTAGGACAGTTGCCTCTGGGGCCAACGTCCTGACTTTC	CASSFRTVASGANVLTF
NA	TRBV6-1	16	TRBJ2-7	NA	TGTGCCAGCAGTGAATCATATTGGGCCCAGATATACGAGCAGTACTTC	CASSESYWAQIYEQYF
NA	TRBV5-1	14	TRBJ1-1	NA	TGCGCCAGCAGCTTGGCCATGGGGGCCGCTGAAGCTTTCTTT	CASSLAMGAAEAFF
NA	TRBV7-3	13	TRBJ1-2	few	TGTGCCAGCAGCCCGAGGCCTACGGATGGCTACACCTTC	CASSPRPTDGYTF
NA	TRBV7-2	16	TRBJ1-6	NA	TGTGCCAGTCCACATACACTTGGACGGACTAATTCACCCCTCCACTTT	CASPHTLGRTNSPLHF
NA	TRBV7-9	19	TRBJ2-2	NA	TGTGCCAGCAGCTCTGGGGGTTCCCTCTTGCCGGCGAACACCGGGGAGCTGTTTTTT	CASSSGGSLLPANTGELFF
NA	TRBV30	15	TRBJ2-7	NA	TGTGCCTGGAGCCCCAGGGGTCGGGGTCAATACGAGCAGTACTTC	CAWSPRGRGQYEQYF
TRBD2	TRBV25-1	14	TRBJ2-1	once	TGTGCCAGCAGTCCCTGGGGGGGTAGCGGTGAGCAGTTCTTC	CASSPWGGSGEQFF
NA	TRBV7-2	13	TRBJ2-1	NA	TGTGCCAGCACCTCGGGTCGGTACAATGAGCAGTTCTTC	CASTSGRYNEQFF
NA	TRBV18	12	TRBJ2-5	few	TGTGCCAGCTCAACCTACCAAGAGACCCAGTACTTC	CASSTYQETQYF
NA	TRBV7-9	15	TRBJ2-3	NA	TGTGCCAGCAGTTTAGGAGACAGGACAGCAGATACGCAGTATTTT	CASSLGDRTADTQYF
NA	TRBV2	14	TRBJ2-2	NA	TGTGCCAGCGTATCCCGGGACAATCATAATGAGCTGTTTTTT	CASVSRDNHNELFF
NA	TRBV5-1	16	TRBJ1-6	NA	TGCGCCAGCAGCGTCCGGGGGCCCGAGGGGGATTCACCCCTCCACTTT	CASSVRGPEGDSPLHF
NA	TRBV11-1	14	TRBJ2-1	NA	TGTGCCAGCAGCTTGACTGGGGACGGTGGTGAGCAGTTCTTC	CASSLTGDGGEQFF
TRBD2	TRBV11-2	19	TRBJ2-1	NA	TGTGCCAGCAGCTTAGTGGGACTAGCGCAAAGGAGCTCCTACAATGAGCAGTTCTTC	CASSLVGLAQRSSYNEQFF
NA	TRBV2	14	TRBJ2-7	once	TGTGCCAGCAGTAGGGCGGGACTTTCCTACGAGCAGTACTTC	CASSRAGLSYEQYF
TRBD2	TRBV11-2	17	TRBJ2-2	NA	TGTGCCAGCAGCTACGGACTAGCGGGGGCGAACACCGGGGAGCTGTTTTTT	CASSYGLAGANTGELFF
TRBD1	TRBV30	13	TRBJ1-2	NA	TGTGCCTGGAGTTTGGACAGGGCCTATGGCTACACCTTC	CAWSLDRAYGYTF
TRBD1	TRBV5-1	13	TRBJ2-7	once	TGCGCCAGCAGCTCGGACAGGGCACCCGAGCAGTACTTC	CASSSDRAPEQYF
TRBD1	TRBV30	15	TRBJ1-5	NA	TGTGCCTGGAGCCCGACAGGGGAGGGCAATCAGCCCCAGCATTTT	CAWSPTGEGNQPQHF
NA	TRBV25-1	13	TRBJ2-2	NA	TGTGCCAGCAGATCCCCGGAGACCGGGGAGCTGTTTTTT	CASRSPETGELFF
TRBD1	TRBV4-2	15	TRBJ2-7	NA	TGTGCCAGCAGCCAAGTCGGGGGACAGGACTACGAGCAGTACTTC	CASSQVGGQDYEQYF
NA	TRBV19	15	TRBJ1-2	NA	TGTGCCAGTAGTCCTGGAACAGGGATAAAGAGCGGCTACACCTTC	CASSPGTGIKSGYTF
NA	TRBV6-5	14	TRBJ2-2	NA	TGTGCCAGCAGTTACAGGCACGACACCGGGGAGCTGTTTTTT	CASSYRHDTGELFF
TRBD1	TRBV10-3	19	TRBJ1-2	NA	TGTGCCATCAGTGAACCCGACCTCCGAGGACAGGGCATCCGCTATGGCTACACCTTC	CAISEPDLRGQGIRYGYTF
NA	TRBV5-4	12	TRBJ2-5	NA	TGTGCCAGCAGCTTAGGACGAGAGACCCAGTACTTC	CASSLGRETQYF
NA	TRBV9	14	TRBJ2-5	NA	TGTGCCAGCAGCGCTTCGGGGGGCCGGGAGACCCAGTACTTC	CASSASGGRETQYF
TRBD2	TRBV27	15	TRBJ2-7	NA	TGTGCCAGCAGTTTAGCGGGGGGGGAGGCCTACGAGCAGTACTTC	CASSLAGGEAYEQYF
TRBD1	TRBV11-2	17	TRBJ2-3	NA	TGTGCCAGCAGCTTACGCAGGGGGACCACTAGCACAGATACGCAGTATTTT	CASSLRRGTTSTDTQYF
NA	TRBV18	14	TRBJ1-1	NA	TGTGCCAGCTCACCGGAGGTGGGTGCGGCTGAAGCTTTCTTT	CASSPEVGAAEAFF
NA	TRBV14	13	TRBJ1-1	NA	TGTGCCAGCAGCCGAGGATTGAACACTGAAGCTTTCTTT	CASSRGLNTEAFF
TRBD2	TRBV10-3	18	TRBJ2-2	NA	TGTGCCATCAGTGAGAAGGCTAGCGGGAGGCCAGGCACCGGGGAGCTGTTTTTT	CAISEKASGRPGTGELFF
NA	TRBV18	12	TRBJ1-4	NA	TGTGCCAGCTCACCAATTGGTGAAAAACTGTTTTTT	CASSPIGEKLFF
TRBD1	TRBV9	16	TRBJ2-7	NA	TGTGCCAGCAGCGACGAACAGGGGGCGCGTCTATCCGAGCAGTACTTC	CASSDEQGARLSEQYF
NA	TRBV5-1	14	TRBJ1-6	NA	TGCGCCAGCAGCCCGGGACTGACAAATTCACCCCTCCACTTT	CASSPGLTNSPLHF
NA	TRBV7-9	15	TRBJ2-3	NA	TGTGCCAGCAGCCCCCGGGTCACTAGCACAGATACGCAGTATTTT	CASSPRVTSTDTQYF
NA	TRBV4-2	16	TRBJ2-3	NA	TGTGCCAGCAGCCAAGAAAGGGGACGGCCCACAGATACGCAGTATTTT	CASSQERGRPTDTQYF
NA	TRBV19	13	TRBJ2-7	NA	TGTGCCAGTAGCACGGGTCTATCCTACGAGCAGTACTTC	CASSTGLSYEQYF
NA	TRBV6-5	15	TRBJ2-7	NA	TGTGCCAGCAGTTACGGGTGGGGGCTAACCTACGAGCAGTACTTC	CASSYGWGLTYEQYF
NA	TRBV7-6	15	TRBJ1-2	NA	TGTGCCAGCAGCTTAGGTCGGGGGGCAAACTATGGCTACACCTTC	CASSLGRGANYGYTF
TRBD1	TRBV7-2	14	TRBJ2-7	NA	TGTGCCAGCAGCTCCAGACAGGGGGCCTACGAGCAGTACTTC	CASSSRQGAYEQYF
NA	TRBV27	14	TRBJ2-7	NA	TGTGCCAGCAGTTTATCTTGGACCAGCTACGAGCAGTACTTC	CASSLSWTSYEQYF
TRBD2	TRBV7-2	16	TRBJ2-1	NA	TGTGCCAGCAGCGAGTTTGGGCTAGCGGGAGGTCGAGAGCAGTTCTTC	CASSEFGLAGGREQFF
NA	TRBV4-1	15	TRBJ2-4	NA	TGCGCCAGCAGAACCATGGAGGGAGACAAAAACATTCAGTACTTC	CASRTMEGDKNIQYF